This TCR beta chain was obtained from a study of T cells after yellow fever vaccination. A single record per CDR3 protein comes from TCRdb applying MiXCR to the 5' RACE reads. Among over 300,000 distinct CDR3 sequences listed, roughly 4% were seen once. The length of the CDR3 is 13 residues. CDR1 and CDR2 (germline): SGHTA, FQGNSA. With V trimmed by 6 bases and J by 7 bases, 6 bases remained unmatched. This receptor was identified in a man aged 18 to 29 who received the YFV17D yellow fever vaccine. This specimen was PBMCs, taken 5 days after the yellow fever booster vaccination. This chain links TRBV7-2 with TRBJ2-3, with 8 bases aligning to TRBD2. The CDR3 spells CASRSGGGNTQYF. The DNA for the CDR3 is TGTGCCAGCAGATCGGGAGGGGGAAATACGCAGTATTTT.